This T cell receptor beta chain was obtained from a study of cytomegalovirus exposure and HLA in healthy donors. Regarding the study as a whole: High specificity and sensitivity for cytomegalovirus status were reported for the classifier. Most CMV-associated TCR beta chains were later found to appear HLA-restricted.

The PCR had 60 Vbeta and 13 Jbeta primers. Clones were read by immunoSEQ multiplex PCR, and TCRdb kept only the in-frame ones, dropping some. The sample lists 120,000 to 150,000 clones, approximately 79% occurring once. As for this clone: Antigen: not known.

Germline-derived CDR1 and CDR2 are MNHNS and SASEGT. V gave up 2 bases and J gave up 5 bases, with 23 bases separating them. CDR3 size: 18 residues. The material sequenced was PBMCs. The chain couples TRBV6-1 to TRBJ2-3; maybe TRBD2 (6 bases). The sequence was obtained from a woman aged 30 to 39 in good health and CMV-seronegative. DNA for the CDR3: TGTGCCAGCAGTGAAAGGAGGATGGCAGCGGGTAACATAGATACGCAGTATTTT. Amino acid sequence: CASSERRMAAGNIDTQYF.